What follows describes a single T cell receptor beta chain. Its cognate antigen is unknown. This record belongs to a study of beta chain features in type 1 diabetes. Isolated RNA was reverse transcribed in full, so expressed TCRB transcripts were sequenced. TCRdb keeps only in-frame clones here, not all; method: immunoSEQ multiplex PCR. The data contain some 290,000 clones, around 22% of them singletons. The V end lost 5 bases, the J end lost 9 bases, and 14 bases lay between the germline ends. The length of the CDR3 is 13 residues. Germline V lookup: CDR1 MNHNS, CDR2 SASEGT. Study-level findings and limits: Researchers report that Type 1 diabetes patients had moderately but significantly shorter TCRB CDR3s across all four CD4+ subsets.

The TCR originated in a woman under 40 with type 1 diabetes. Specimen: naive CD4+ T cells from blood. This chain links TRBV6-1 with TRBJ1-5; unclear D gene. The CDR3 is CASSPIDFPPQHF. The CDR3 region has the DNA TGTGCCAGCAGTCCGATAGACTTTCCGCCCCAGCATTTT.